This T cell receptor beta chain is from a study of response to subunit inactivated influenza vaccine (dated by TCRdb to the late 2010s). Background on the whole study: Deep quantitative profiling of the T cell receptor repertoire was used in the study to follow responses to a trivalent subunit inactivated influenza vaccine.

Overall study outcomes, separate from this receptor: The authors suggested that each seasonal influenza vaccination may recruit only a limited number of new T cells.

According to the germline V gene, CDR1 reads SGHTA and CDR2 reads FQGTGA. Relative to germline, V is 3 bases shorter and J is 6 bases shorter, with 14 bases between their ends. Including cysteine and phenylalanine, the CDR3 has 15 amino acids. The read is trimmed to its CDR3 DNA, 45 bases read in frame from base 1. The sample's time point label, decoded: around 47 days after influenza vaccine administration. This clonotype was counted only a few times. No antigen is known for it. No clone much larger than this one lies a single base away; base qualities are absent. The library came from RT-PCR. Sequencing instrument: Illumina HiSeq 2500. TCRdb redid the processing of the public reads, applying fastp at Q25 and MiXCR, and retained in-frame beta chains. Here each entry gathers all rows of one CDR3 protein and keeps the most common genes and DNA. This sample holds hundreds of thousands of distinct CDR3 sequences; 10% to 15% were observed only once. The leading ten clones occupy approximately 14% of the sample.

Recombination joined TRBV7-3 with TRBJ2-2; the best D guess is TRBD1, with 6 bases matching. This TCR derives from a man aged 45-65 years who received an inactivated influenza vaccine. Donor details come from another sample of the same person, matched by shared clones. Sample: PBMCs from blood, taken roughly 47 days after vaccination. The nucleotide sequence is TGTGCCAGCAGCTTCCATCAGGGGAAGGCCGGGGAGCTGTTTTTT. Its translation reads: CASSFHQGKAGELFF.